Listed here are 21 T cell receptor beta chains from one sample, sequenced in a study of response to subunit inactivated influenza vaccine. In TCRdb, the RT-PCR reads were re-called with MiXCR into one record per CDR3 protein. The table has some 540,000 distinct CDR3 sequences, approximately 24% seen once. These data were also filed under a second study, of T cells expressing NK-cell markers. As reported in that work: Scientists made TCR beta cDNA using 5'RACE template switching with UMIs.

This material consisted of CD4+ T cells sorted from PBMCs, taken about 12 days after vaccination. These TCRs come from a man in his fifties who received an inactivated influenza vaccine.

This clonotype turned up a few times. The chain uses TRBV20-1 and TRBJ2-3; tentatively, D is TRBD1 or TRBD2 (5 bases each). Germline V gives CDR1 DFQATT, CDR2 SNEGSKA (reference sequence). V lost 5 bases to trimming and J lost 0 bases, with 9 bases between them. CDR3 size: 13 residues. In DNA, the CDR3 is TGCAGTGCTGGTGGGGACAGCACAGATACGCAGTATTTT. Amino acid sequence: CSAGGDSTDTQYF.

This clonotype was recorded at least ten times. The rearrangement uses TRBV3-1 and TRBJ2-1; D is unclear. This CDR3 has 12 residues. V shed 2 bases and J shed 8 bases, with 7 bases lying between them. Germline V gives CDR1 LGHDT, CDR2 YNNKEL (reference sequence). Here the CDR3 reads CASSQIPHEQFF. CDR3 bases: TGTGCCAGCAGCCAAATTCCCCATGAGCAGTTCTTC.

This clonotype was observed a handful of times. The chain has TRBV12-3 or TRBV12-4 and TRBJ2-6, with 10 positions matching TRBD1. The CDR3 is 17 amino acids. V gave up 6 bases and J gave up 2 bases; unmatched junction bases: 7. The CDR3 sequence is CASSYGQGEAGANVLTF. CDR3 DNA sequence: TGTGCCAGCAGCTACGGACAGGGGGAGGCTGGGGCCAACGTCCTGACTTTC.

CDR3 DNA sequence: TGCGCCAGCAGCTTGGGCGGGACACGCTCCTACAATGAGCAGTTCTTC. It translates to CASSLGGTRSYNEQFF. The V and J genes are TRBV5-1 and TRBJ2-1; the D gene could be TRBD1 or TRBD2 (6 bases each). V lost 0 bases to trimming and J lost 0 bases, with 10 bases between them. CDR1 is SGHRS, CDR2 YFSETQ, per germline. This CDR3 region has 16 residues.

The chain has TRBV6-2 or TRBV6-3 and TRBJ2-1; 8 bases are a match to TRBD2. Germline CDR1 and CDR2: MNHEY and SVGEGT. The length of the CDR3 is 18 residues. J was trimmed by 0 bases and V by 8 bases; bases with no gene match: 15. This CDR3 reads CASLHPRAGGRSYNEQFF. For the CDR3, the DNA is TGTGCCAGCCTTCACCCCCGGGCGGGGGGTCGCTCCTACAATGAGCAGTTCTTC.

This clonotype has more than one count but fewer than ten. The V gene is TRBV5-5, the J gene TRBJ2-3, with a weak D call TRBD2 (5 bases). CDR1 is SGHKS and CDR2 is YYEKEE in the germline V gene (reference sequence). This CDR3 has 13 residues. V lost 3 bases, J lost 4 bases, and 9 bases lay in between. The CDR3 reads CASSSWGADTQYF. For the CDR3, the DNA is TGTGCCAGCAGCTCCTGGGGAGCAGATACGCAGTATTTT. Using reference TRBV5-5 and TRBJ2-3 for the parts outside the CDR3, the full variable domain is DAGVTQSPTHLIKTRGQQVTLRCSPISGHKSVSWYQQVLGQGPQFIFQYYEKEERGRGNFPDRFSARQFPNYSSELNVNALLLGDSALYLCASSSWGADTQYFGPGTRLTVL.

The chain joins TRBV5-6 to TRBJ2-7; 9 nucleotides line up with TRBD2. Germline V gene lookup returns CDR1 SGHDT and CDR2 YYEEEE. This CDR3 spans 14 amino acids. After removal of 1 base from V and 7 bases from J, the junction contained 6 bases not matched to a gene. As DNA, the CDR3 is TGTGCCAGCAGCTTGCGCGGGAGGGCCTGGGAGCAGTACTTC. It translates to CASSLRGRAWEQYF.

CDR3 DNA: TGCAGTGCTGGCAGGACAGGGAACTATGGCTACACCTTC. Its protein is CSAGRTGNYGYTF. The chain joins TRBV20-1 to TRBJ1-2; 8 bases align to TRBD1. Germline lookup yields CDR1 DFQATT and CDR2 SNEGSKA (reference sequence). V lost 5 bases, J lost 2 bases, and 4 bases stayed unmatched. The length of the CDR3 is 13 residues.

V usage is TRBV6-5 and J usage is TRBJ2-5; D uncertain. Between the trimmed V and J ends, which lost 0 bases and 1 base, there was a span of 9 bases. CDR1 is MNHEY, CDR2 SVGAGI, per germline. There are 15 residues in the CDR3. The DNA of the CDR3 is TGTGCCAGCAGTTACTCGATAAAGTCCCAAGAGACCCAGTACTTC. Translating it yields CASSYSIKSQETQYF.

This clonotype was counted between two and nine times. The rearrangement joins TRBV6-2 or TRBV6-3 to TRBJ2-7; 8 nucleotides line up with TRBD1. V shed 2 bases and J 4 bases; nucleotides not matched to a gene: 4. This CDR3 has 14 residues. Germline CDR1 is MNHEY and CDR2 is SVGEGT. The DNA of the CDR3 is TGTGCCAGCAGTTACGTTCAGGGGGCATACGAGCAGTACTTC. Its translation: CASSYVQGAYEQYF.

The chain recombines TRBV12-3 or TRBV12-4 with TRBJ2-2; 11 bases fit TRBD2. This CDR3 comprises 15 residues. The V gene end was trimmed by 6 bases and the J gene end by 7 bases; junction bases not matched to a gene: 7. CDR3 DNA: TGTGCCAGCAGAAATCCGGGACTAGCGGACGGGGAGCTGTTTTTT. Translated, it gives CASRNPGLADGELFF.

The table lists this clonotype with a few counts. CDR3 protein: CASRKSGGSSYNEQFF. The CDR3 DNA is TGCGCCAGCAGGAAATCGGGGGGGAGCTCCTACAATGAGCAGTTCTTC. The rearrangement joins TRBV5-1 to TRBJ2-1; 8 bases are shared with TRBD2. J gave up 0 bases and V 5 bases, and 7 bases lay outside the gene matches. Germline CDR1 reads SGHRS; CDR2 reads YFSETQ. This CDR3 comprises 16 residues.

This clonotype was detected a few times. The chain links TRBV3-1 to TRBJ2-1; no definite D call. Germline V gene lookup returns CDR1 LGHDT and CDR2 YNNKEL (reference sequence). The CDR3 length is 11 residues. The V end lost 1 base, the J end lost 9 bases, and 4 bases lay between the germline ends. The CDR3 here is CASSQAGEQFF. The CDR3 nucleotides are TGTGCCAGCAGCCAAGCGGGTGAGCAGTTCTTC.

Only a few counts were recorded for this clonotype. This rearrangement joins TRBV18 to TRBJ2-7; possibly TRBD1 for D (6 bases). Trimming removed 0 bases from V and 3 bases from J, with 12 bases in between. CDR3 length: 15 residues. Germline CDR1 and CDR2: KGHSH and LQKENI. The CDR3, as DNA: TGTGCCAGCTCACCACCGGGGGCCAAGGGCTACGAGCAGTACTTC. It codes for CASSPPGAKGYEQYF. Full variable domain (remainder filled in from reference TRBV18 and TRBJ2-7): NAGVMQNPRHLVRRRGQEARLRCSPMKGHSHVYWYRQLPEEGLKFMVYLQKENIIDESGMPKERFSAEFPKEGPSILRIQQVVRGDSAAYFCASSPPGAKGYEQYFGPGTRLTVT.

This chain connects TRBV7-9 to TRBJ2-2; unclear D gene. The CDR3 contains 15 residues. Trimming took 3 bases from V and 0 from J, leaving 8 bases between them. Per germline, CDR1 SEHNR and CDR2 FQNEAQ (reference sequence). The DNA of the CDR3 is TGTGCCAGCAGCTTGGGCAGTTCGAACACCGGGGAGCTGTTTTTT. It is translated as CASSLGSSNTGELFF. Complete variable domain (other parts from reference TRBV7-9 and TRBJ2-2): DTGVSQNPRHKITKRGQNVTFRCDPISEHNRLYWYRQTLGQGPEFLTYFQNEAQLEKSRLLSDRFSAERPKGSFSTLEIQRTEQGDSAMYLCASSLGSSNTGELFFGEGSRLTVL.

CDR3 protein: CASSYRLAGASDTQYF. The CDR3 DNA is TGTGCCAGCAGTTACCGACTAGCGGGAGCTTCAGATACGCAGTATTTT. The chain has TRBV6-5 and TRBJ2-3, with 12 bases identical to TRBD2. The CDR3 runs to 16 residues. CDR1 is MNHEY, CDR2 SVGAGI, per germline. V trimming: 2 bases; J trimming: 4 bases; junction bases outside the gene matches: 4.

The chain links TRBV28 to TRBJ2-1; no clear D gene. Trimming pared 5 bases from V and 5 bases from J, leaving 10 bases between. The length of the CDR3 is 13 residues. CDR1 MDHEN and CDR2 SYDVKM come from the germline V gene. The CDR3 nucleotides are TGTGCCAGCAGTCATAGTTGGGACAATGAGCAGTTCTTC. Translated: CASSHSWDNEQFF.

The chain uses TRBV20-1 and TRBJ2-1, with D possibly being TRBD1 (5 bases). The V end lost 0 bases, the J end lost 12 bases, and 15 bases lay between the germline ends. CDR3 length equals 13 residues. CDR1 and CDR2 from the germline V gene are DFQATT and SNEGSKA (reference sequence). CDR3 sequence reads: CSARDPSGILQFF. The CDR3 bases are TGCAGTGCTAGAGACCCCTCAGGGATACTGCAGTTCTTC.

V gene TRBV2 combines with J gene TRBJ2-5, with no clear D. V was shortened by 8 bases and J by 1 base, with 8 bases between the two germline ends. The germline gives CDR1 SNHLY, CDR2 FYNNEI. The CDR3 is made up of 12 amino acids. The CDR3 region is CASRRTQETQYF. The CDR3 DNA sequence: TGTGCCAGCCGTAGAACCCAAGAGACCCAGTACTTC.

This clonotype appeared many times. This chain joins TRBV12-3 or TRBV12-4 and TRBJ2-3; 7 bases match TRBD2. J gave up 0 bases and V 3 bases, and 3 bases lay outside the gene matches. The CDR3 totals 15 residues. The CDR3 protein is CASSFSSGSTDTQYF. The CDR3 DNA follows: TGTGCCAGCAGTTTCTCTAGCGGAAGCACAGATACGCAGTATTTT.

The V and J genes are TRBV6-5 and TRBJ2-7; 11 positions match TRBD2. CDR3 length: 15 amino acids. Germline trimming cut 4 bases from V and 5 bases from J; bases unmatched to any gene: 7. Germline V gene lookup returns CDR1 MNHEY and CDR2 SVGAGI. CDR3 sequence (DNA): TGTGCCAGCAGTTCGGGGAGACTAGCGGGAAACGAGCAGTACTTC. Translation: CASSSGRLAGNEQYF.